This T cell receptor (beta chain) was profiled in a study of beta chain features in type 1 diabetes. Germline CDR1 and CDR2: MDHEN and SYDVKM. The CDR3 is made up of 12 amino acids. V dropped 5 bases and J dropped 9 bases, with 11 bases sitting between them. Expressed TCRB transcripts got sequenced, as all isolated RNA was reverse transcribed. Data came from immunoSEQ multiplex PCR; TCRdb stores just in-frame clones and leaves some out. The data show about half a million clones, approximately 30% seen once. J is TRBJ1-5 and V is TRBV28; D is possibly TRBD1 (5 bases). Source material: naive CD4+ T cells from blood. The sequence came from a man aged 18 to 30 in good health. The CDR3 nucleotides are TGTGCCAGCAGTCCCCTCAGGGCGCCCCAGCATTTT. Residues: CASSPLRAPQHF.